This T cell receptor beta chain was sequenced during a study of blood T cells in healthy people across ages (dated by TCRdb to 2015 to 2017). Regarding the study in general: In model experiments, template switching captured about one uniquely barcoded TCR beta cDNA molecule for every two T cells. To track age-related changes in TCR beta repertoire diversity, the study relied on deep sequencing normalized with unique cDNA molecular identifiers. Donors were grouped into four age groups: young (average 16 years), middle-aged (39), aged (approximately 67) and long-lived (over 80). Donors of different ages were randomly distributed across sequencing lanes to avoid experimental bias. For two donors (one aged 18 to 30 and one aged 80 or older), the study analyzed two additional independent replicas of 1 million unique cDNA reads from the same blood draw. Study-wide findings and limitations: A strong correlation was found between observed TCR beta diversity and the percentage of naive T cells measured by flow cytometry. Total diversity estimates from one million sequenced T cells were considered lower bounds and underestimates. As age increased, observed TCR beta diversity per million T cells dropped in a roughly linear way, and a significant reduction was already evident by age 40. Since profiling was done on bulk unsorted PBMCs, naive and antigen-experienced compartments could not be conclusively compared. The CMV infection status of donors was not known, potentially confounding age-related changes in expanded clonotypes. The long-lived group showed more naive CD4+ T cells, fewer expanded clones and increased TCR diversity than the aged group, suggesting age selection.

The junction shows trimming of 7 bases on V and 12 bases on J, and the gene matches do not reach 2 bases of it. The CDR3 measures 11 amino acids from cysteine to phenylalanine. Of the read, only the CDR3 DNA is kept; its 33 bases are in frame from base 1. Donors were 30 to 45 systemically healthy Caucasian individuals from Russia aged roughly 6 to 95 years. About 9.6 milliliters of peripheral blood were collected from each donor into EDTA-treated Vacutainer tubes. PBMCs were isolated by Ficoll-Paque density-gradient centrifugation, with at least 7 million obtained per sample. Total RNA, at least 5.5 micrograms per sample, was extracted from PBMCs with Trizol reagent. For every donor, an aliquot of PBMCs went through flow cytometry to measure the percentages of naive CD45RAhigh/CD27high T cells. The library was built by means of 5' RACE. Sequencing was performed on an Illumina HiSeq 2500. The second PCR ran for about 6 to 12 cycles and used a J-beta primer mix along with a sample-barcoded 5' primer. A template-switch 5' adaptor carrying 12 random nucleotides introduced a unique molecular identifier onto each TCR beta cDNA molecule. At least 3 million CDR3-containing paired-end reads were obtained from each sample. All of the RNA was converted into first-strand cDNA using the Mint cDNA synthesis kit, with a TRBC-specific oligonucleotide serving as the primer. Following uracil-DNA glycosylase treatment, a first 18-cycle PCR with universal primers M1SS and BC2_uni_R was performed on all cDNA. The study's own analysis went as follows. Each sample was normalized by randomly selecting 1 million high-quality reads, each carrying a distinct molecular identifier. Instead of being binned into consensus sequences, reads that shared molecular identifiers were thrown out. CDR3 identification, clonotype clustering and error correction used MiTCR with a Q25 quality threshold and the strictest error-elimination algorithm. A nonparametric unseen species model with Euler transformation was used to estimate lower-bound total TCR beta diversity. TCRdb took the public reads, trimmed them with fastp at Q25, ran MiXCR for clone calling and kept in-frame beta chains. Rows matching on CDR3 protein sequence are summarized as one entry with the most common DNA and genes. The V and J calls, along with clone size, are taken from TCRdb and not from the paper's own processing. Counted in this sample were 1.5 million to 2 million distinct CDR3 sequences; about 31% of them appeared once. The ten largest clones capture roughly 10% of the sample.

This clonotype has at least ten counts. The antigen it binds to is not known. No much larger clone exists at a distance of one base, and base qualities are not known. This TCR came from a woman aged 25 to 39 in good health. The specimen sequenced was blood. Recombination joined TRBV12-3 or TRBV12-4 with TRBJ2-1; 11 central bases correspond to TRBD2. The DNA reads TGTGCCAGCATAGCGGGAGGGCCGCAGTTCTTC. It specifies CASIAGGPQFF.